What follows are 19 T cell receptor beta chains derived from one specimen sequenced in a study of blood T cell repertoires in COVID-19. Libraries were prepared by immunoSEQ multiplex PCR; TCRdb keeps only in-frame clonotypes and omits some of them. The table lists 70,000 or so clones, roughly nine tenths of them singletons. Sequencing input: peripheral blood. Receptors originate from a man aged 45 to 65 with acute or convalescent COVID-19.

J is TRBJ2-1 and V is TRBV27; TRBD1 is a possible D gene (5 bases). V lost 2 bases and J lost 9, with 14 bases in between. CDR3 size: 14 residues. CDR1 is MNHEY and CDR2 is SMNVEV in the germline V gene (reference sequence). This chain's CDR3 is CASSLTGPLSEQFF. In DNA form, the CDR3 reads TGTGCCAGCAGTTTAACAGGCCCTCTCAGTGAGCAGTTCTTC.

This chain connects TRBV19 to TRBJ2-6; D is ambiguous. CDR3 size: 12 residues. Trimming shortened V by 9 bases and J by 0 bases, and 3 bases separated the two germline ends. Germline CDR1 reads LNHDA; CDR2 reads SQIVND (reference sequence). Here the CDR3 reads CASNSGANVLTF. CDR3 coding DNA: TGTGCCAGCAACTCTGGGGCCAACGTCCTGACTTTC.

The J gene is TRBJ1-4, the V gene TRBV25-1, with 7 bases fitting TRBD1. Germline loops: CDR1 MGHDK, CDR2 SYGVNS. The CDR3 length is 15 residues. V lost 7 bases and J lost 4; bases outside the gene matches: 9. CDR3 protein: CASTPWAGGNEKLFF. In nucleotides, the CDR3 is TGTGCCAGCACCCCCTGGGCAGGGGGTAATGAAAAACTGTTTTTT.

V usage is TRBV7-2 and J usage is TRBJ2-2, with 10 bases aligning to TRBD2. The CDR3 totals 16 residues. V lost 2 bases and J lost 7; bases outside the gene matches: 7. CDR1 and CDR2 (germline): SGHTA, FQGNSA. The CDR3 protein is CASSLQAGGPGGELFF. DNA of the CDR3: TGTGCCAGCAGCTTACAAGCGGGGGGGCCTGGCGGGGAGCTGTTTTTT.

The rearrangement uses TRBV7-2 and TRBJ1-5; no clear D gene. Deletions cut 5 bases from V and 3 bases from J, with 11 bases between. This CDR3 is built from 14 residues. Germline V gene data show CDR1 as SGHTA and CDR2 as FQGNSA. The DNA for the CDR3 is TGTGCCAGCAGCCACCGACGGGACAATCAGCCCCAGCATTTT. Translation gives CASSHRRDNQPQHF.

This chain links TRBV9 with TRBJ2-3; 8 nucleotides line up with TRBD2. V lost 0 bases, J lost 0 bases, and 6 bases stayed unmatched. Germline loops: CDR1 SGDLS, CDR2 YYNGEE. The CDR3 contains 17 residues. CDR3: CASSVEGASGSTDTQYF. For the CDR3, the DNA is TGTGCCAGCAGCGTAGAAGGGGCTAGCGGGAGCACAGATACGCAGTATTTT.

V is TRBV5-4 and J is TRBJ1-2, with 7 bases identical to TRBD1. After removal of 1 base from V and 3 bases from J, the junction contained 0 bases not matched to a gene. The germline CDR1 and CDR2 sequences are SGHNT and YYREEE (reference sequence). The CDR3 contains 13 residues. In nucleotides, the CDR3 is TGTGCCAGCAGCTTGCAGGGGGACTATGGCTACACCTTC. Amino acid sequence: CASSLQGDYGYTF.

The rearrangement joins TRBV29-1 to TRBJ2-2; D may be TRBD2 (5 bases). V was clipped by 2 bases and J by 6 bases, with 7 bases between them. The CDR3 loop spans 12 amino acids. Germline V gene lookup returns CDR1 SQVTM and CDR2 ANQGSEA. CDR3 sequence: CSVENGAGELFF. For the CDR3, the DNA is TGCAGCGTTGAAAACGGGGCCGGGGAGCTGTTTTTT.

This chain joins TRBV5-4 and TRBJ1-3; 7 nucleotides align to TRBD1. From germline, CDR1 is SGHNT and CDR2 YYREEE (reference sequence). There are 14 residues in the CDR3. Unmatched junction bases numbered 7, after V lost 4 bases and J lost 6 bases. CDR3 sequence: CASSGRGPTNTIYF. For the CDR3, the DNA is TGTGCCAGCAGCGGTAGGGGGCCTACAAACACCATATATTTT.

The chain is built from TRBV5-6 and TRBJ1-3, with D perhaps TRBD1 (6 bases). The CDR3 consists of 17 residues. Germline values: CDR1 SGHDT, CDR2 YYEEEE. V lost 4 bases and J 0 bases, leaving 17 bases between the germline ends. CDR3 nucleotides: TGTGCCAGCAGCCGGATGGACAGTCATACCTCTGGAAACACCATATATTTT. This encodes CASSRMDSHTSGNTIYF.

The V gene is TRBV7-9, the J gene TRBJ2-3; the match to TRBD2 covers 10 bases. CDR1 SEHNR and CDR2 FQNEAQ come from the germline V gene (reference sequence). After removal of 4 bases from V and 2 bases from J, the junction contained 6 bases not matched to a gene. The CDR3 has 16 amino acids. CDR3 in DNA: TGTGCCAGCAGCTCTGGGAGCGGGGGGGCCACAGATACGCAGTATTTT. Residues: CASSSGSGGATDTQYF.

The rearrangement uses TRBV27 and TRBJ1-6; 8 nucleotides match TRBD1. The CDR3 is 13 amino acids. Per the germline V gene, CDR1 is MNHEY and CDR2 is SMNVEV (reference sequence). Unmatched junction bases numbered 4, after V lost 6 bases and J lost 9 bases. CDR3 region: CASSGQGFSPLHF. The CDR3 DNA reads TGTGCCAGCAGCGGACAGGGCTTTTCACCCCTCCACTTT.

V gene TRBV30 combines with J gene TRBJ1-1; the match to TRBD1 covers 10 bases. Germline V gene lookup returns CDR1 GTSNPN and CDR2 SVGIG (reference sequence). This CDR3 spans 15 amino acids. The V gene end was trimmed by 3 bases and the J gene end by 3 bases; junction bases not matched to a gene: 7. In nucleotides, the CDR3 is TGTGCCTGGAGGTCCGGGACAGGGGCGGACACTGAAGCTTTCTTT. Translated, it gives CAWRSGTGADTEAFF.

The CDR3 sequence: CASSPTGVYGYTF. CDR3 bases: TGTGCCAGCAGTCCTACAGGGGTCTATGGCTACACCTTC. The chain carries TRBV28 and TRBJ1-2, with 7 bases fitting TRBD1. Germline V CDR1 and CDR2: MDHEN, SYDVKM. V was clipped by 5 bases and J by 4 bases; unmatched bases: 4. The CDR3 runs 13 residues.

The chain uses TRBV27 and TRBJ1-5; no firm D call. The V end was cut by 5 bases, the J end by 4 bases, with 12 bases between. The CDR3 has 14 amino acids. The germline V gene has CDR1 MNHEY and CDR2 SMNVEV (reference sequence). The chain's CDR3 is CASSTPGKNQPQHF. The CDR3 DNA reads TGTGCCAGCAGTACACCGGGAAAGAATCAGCCCCAGCATTTT.

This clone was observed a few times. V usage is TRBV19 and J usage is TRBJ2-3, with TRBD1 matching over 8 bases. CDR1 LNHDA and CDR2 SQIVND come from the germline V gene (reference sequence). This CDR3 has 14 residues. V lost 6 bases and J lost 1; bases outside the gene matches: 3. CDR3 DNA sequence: TGTGCCAGTAGCCAGACAGGGGGCACAGATACGCAGTATTTT. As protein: CASSQTGGTDTQYF.

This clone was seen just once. CDR3 in DNA: TGTGCCAGCAGTCCCATTCCCCAGGACAGGGGGAAGACCCAGTACTTC. Translated, it gives CASSPIPQDRGKTQYF. V usage is TRBV28 and J usage is TRBJ2-5; TRBD1 agrees at 10 bases. With V trimmed by 5 bases and J by 6 bases, 12 bases remained unmatched. The CDR3 runs to 16 residues. From germline, CDR1 is MDHEN and CDR2 SYDVKM.

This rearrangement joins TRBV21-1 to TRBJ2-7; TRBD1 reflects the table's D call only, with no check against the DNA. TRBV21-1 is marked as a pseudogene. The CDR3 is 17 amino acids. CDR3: CASSKNARQGAVHEQYV. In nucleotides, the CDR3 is TGTGCCAGCAGCAAAAACGCCCGACAGGGGGCAGTCCACGAGCAGTACGTC.

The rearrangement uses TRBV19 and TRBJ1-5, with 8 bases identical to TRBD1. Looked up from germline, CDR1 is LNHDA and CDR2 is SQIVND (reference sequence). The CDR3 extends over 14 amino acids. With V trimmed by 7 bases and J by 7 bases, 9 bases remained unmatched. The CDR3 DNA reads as TGTGCCAGTACCCCGGGACAGGCCGACCAGCCCCAGCATTTT. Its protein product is CASTPGQADQPQHF.